This entry lists 32 T cell receptor beta chains sequenced from one sample in a study of CD8 T cells in Susac syndrome. RNA totalling roughly 0.45 to 1 ug underwent reverse transcription with random hexamers. TCRdb redid the calling of the immunoSEQ multiplex PCR reads with MiXCR, one entry per CDR3 protein. Counted here are some 130,000 distinct CDR3 sequences, under 95% occurring once; the ten biggest clones make up approximately 0.24%. Source material: CD8+ T cells from PBMCs. The source of these receptors is a human donor with multiple sclerosis.

The CDR3 sequence is CASSSPTDTQYF. For the CDR3, the DNA is TGTGCCAGCAGCTCCCCCACAGATACGCAGTATTTT. The chain recombines TRBV7-8 with TRBJ2-3; D remains ambiguous. Per germline, CDR1 SGHVS and CDR2 FQNEAQ. V lost 4 bases to trimming and J lost 2 bases, with 4 bases between them. This CDR3 is built from 12 residues.

The chain recombines TRBV14 with TRBJ2-7, with a possible D match to TRBD1 (5 bases). The CDR3 sequence is 16 residues long. Trimming left V 0 bases short and J 3 bases short, with 15 bases between. From germline, CDR1 is SGHDN and CDR2 FVKESK. Written as DNA, the CDR3 is TGTGCCAGCAGCCAAGAATTGCAAACAGGAATCTACGAGCAGTACTTC. Protein sequence: CASSQELQTGIYEQYF.

The J gene is TRBJ2-4, the V gene TRBV20-1; 8 bases align to TRBD2. CDR3 length: 12 amino acids. The J segment lost 6 bases and the V segment lost 4 bases, leaving 2 bases of the junction unmatched. Germline CDR1 and CDR2: DFQATT and SNEGSKA (reference sequence). DNA for the CDR3: TGCAGTGCTATAGCGGGGTTAAACATTCAGTACTTC. It encodes CSAIAGLNIQYF.

The chain carries TRBV29-1 and TRBJ1-5; 9 nucleotides agree with TRBD1. In germline, CDR1 is SQVTM, CDR2 ANQGSEA. V trimming: 7 bases; J trimming: 1 base; junction bases outside the gene matches: 2. The length of the CDR3 is 13 residues. The CDR3 DNA reads TGCAGCGCGGGACAGGGAAGCAATCAGCCCCAGCATTTT. Translation: CSAGQGSNQPQHF.

The chain has TRBV19 and TRBJ1-1; 7 positions agree with TRBD1. This CDR3 region has 14 residues. With V trimmed by 1 base and J by 5 bases, 4 bases remained unmatched. The V gene's germline CDR1 is LNHDA and CDR2 SQIVND (reference sequence). The CDR3 loop is CASSIGGGQTEAFF. The CDR3 DNA reads as TGTGCCAGTAGTATAGGAGGGGGACAGACTGAAGCTTTCTTT.

This clonotype was counted once. V is TRBV7-9 and J is TRBJ1-1; weak D call: TRBD1 (6 bases). CDR3 length: 15 amino acids. CDR1 and CDR2 (germline): SEHNR, FQNEAQ (reference sequence). The V end was cut by 4 bases, the J end by 3 bases, with 15 bases between. CDR3 coding DNA: TGTGCCAGCAGCTATGTCCGGGCAGGGGACACTGAAGCTTTCTTT. Translating it yields CASSYVRAGDTEAFF. Complete variable domain (other parts from reference TRBV7-9 and TRBJ1-1): DTGVSQNPRHKITKRGQNVTFRCDPISEHNRLYWYRQTLGQGPEFLTYFQNEAQLEKSRLLSDRFSAERPKGSFSTLEIQRTEQGDSAMYLCASSYVRAGDTEAFFGQGTRLTVV.

The chain has TRBV25-1 and TRBJ1-1; TRBD1 is a possible D gene (6 bases). CDR1 is MGHDK and CDR2 is SYGVNS in the germline V gene. The CDR3 is 12 amino acids. The V end lost 6 bases, the J end lost 8 bases, and 13 bases lay between the germline ends. DNA of the CDR3: TGTGCCAGCAGGCTCGACAGGTCCGAAGCTTTCTTT. Amino acids: CASRLDRSEAFF.

The CDR3 sequence is CSVEQGWTEAFF. CDR3 in DNA: TGCAGCGTTGAACAGGGCTGGACTGAAGCTTTCTTT. The genes are TRBV29-1 and TRBJ1-1; D is perhaps TRBD1 (5 bases). The V and J ends lost 2 bases and 5 bases respectively, with 9 bases between them. The CDR3 contains 12 residues. Per germline, CDR1 SQVTM and CDR2 ANQGSEA.

The chain is built from TRBV19 and TRBJ2-7, with D perhaps matching TRBD1 (6 bases). The CDR3 has 13 residues. V was pared by 5 bases and J by 6 bases, with 14 bases between. Germline-derived CDR1 and CDR2 are LNHDA and SQIVND (reference sequence). The CDR3 nucleotides are TGTGCCAGTAGTGTACAGGGTTGGGCCGAGCAGTACTTC. Its translation is CASSVQGWAEQYF. Looking up the rest from reference TRBV19 and TRBJ2-7 gives the full variable domain: DGGITQSPKYLFRKEGQNVTLSCEQNLNHDAMYWYRQDPGQGLRLIYYSQIVNDFQKGDIAEGYSVSREKKESFPLTVTSAQKNPTAFYLCASSVQGWAEQYFGPGTRLTVT.

V is TRBV28 and J is TRBJ2-1; no clear D gene. Looked up from germline, CDR1 is MDHEN and CDR2 is SYDVKM. Trimming pared 3 bases from V and 8 bases from J, leaving 5 bases between. The CDR3 runs to 11 residues. The CDR3 reads CASSLFDEQFF. The CDR3 region has the DNA TGTGCCAGCAGTTTGTTCGATGAGCAGTTCTTC.

V and J are TRBV29-1 and TRBJ2-7; D might be TRBD2 (5 bases). The V end was cut by 0 bases, the J end by 6 bases, with 12 bases between. The CDR3 is made up of 13 amino acids. The germline V gene has CDR1 SQVTM and CDR2 ANQGSEA. The CDR3 bases are TGCAGCGTTGAAGAGGTGAGAGGGAGCGAGCAGTACTTC. It codes for CSVEEVRGSEQYF.

This rearrangement joins TRBV27 to TRBJ1-1; D is undetermined. Trimming took off 5 bases at V and 4 bases at J, with 17 bases between the two ends. Germline values: CDR1 MNHEY, CDR2 SMNVEV (reference sequence). CDR3 length: 15 residues. The CDR3 loop reads CASSLHRGPGTEAFF. CDR3 DNA: TGTGCCAGCAGTCTCCACCGAGGGCCTGGCACTGAAGCTTTCTTT.

CDR3 coding DNA: TGTGCCAGCAGTCCCCCCGTGCCAGCGGGGTTTAAAGAGACCCAGTACTTC. Protein product: CASSPPVPAGFKETQYF. V is TRBV6-2 or TRBV6-3 and J is TRBJ2-5; TRBD2 agrees at 7 bases. V gave up 5 bases and J gave up 3 bases; unmatched junction bases: 15. This CDR3 has 17 amino acids. Germline lookup yields CDR1 MNHEY and CDR2 SVGEGT.

The rearrangement joins TRBV7-8 to TRBJ2-5; 7 nucleotides agree with TRBD2. J gave up 2 bases and V 8 bases, and 11 bases lay outside the gene matches. Per the germline V gene, CDR1 is SGHVS and CDR2 is FQNEAQ. The CDR3 extends over 15 amino acids. The CDR3 spells CASWLAGGGQETQYF. CDR3 DNA sequence: TGTGCCAGCTGGTTAGCTGGGGGGGGTCAAGAGACCCAGTACTTC.

This clonotype was observed once. This chain uses TRBV4-2 with TRBJ2-3; tentative D call: TRBD1 (5 bases). Germline values: CDR1 LGHNA, CDR2 YNFKEQ. This CDR3 spans 15 amino acids. The ends were cut back, 1 base at V and 2 bases at J, with 10 bases in the middle. The CDR3 protein is CASSQVAGATDTQYF. CDR3 DNA: TGTGCCAGCAGCCAAGTAGCTGGGGCCACAGATACGCAGTATTTT.

The chain links TRBV28 to TRBJ1-3; possible D gene TRBD1, 5 bases. Germline values: CDR1 MDHEN, CDR2 SYDVKM. V gave up 6 bases and J gave up 1 base, with 16 bases separating them. CDR3 size: 16 residues. The CDR3: CASSPPLGGSGNTIYF. The CDR3 DNA follows: TGTGCCAGCAGCCCCCCATTGGGGGGTTCTGGAAACACCATATATTTT.

V gene TRBV13 combines with J gene TRBJ2-4, with 8 bases identical to TRBD1. J lost 11 bases, V lost 2 bases, and 8 bases had no gene match. Germline V gene lookup returns CDR1 PRHDT and CDR2 FYEKMQ (reference sequence). CDR3 length: 14 amino acids. CDR3 amino acids: CASSLNEDREFQYF. The DNA for the CDR3 is TGTGCCAGCAGCTTAAATGAGGACAGGGAGTTTCAGTACTTC. Full variable domain (outside the CDR3, taken from reference TRBV13 and TRBJ2-4): AAGVIQSPRHLIKEKRETATLKCYPIPRHDTVYWYQQGPGQDPQFLISFYEKMQSDKGSIPDRFSAQQFSDYHSELNMSSLELGDSALYFCASSLNEDREFQYFGAGTRLSVL.

The CDR3 DNA sequence: TGTGCCAGCAGTGAAAACAGAGCCTCTGGAAACACCATATATTTT. It translates to CASSENRASGNTIYF. This chain uses TRBV2 with TRBJ1-3; D unresolved. Germline V gene sequence: CDR1 SNHLY, CDR2 FYNNEI. V was shortened by 2 bases and J by 0 bases, with 8 bases between the two germline ends. CDR3 length: 15 amino acids.

This clonotype came up once. The chain is built from TRBV4-3 and TRBJ2-5, with TRBD1 as a possible D gene (5 bases). This CDR3 region has 16 residues. V dropped 4 bases and J dropped 7 bases, with 22 bases sitting between them. The germline V gene has CDR1 LGHNA and CDR2 YSLEER. DNA of the CDR3: TGCGCCAGCAGCCCTACACTCACAGGCCTCACAGGGACCCAGTACTTC. Translation: CASSPTLTGLTGTQYF.

V gene TRBV9 combines with J gene TRBJ1-3; the match to TRBD1 covers 12 bases. The CDR3 has 16 amino acids. Germline trimming cut 3 bases from V and 4 bases from J; bases unmatched to any gene: 5. Germline assignment: CDR1 SGDLS and CDR2 YYNGEE. The CDR3 coding sequence is TGTGCCAGCAGCGAGGGACAGGGGGCGCGGGGAAACACCATATATTTT. Translated, it gives CASSEGQGARGNTIYF.

The chain combines TRBV7-9 with TRBJ1-2; D is perhaps TRBD1 (5 bases). Germline CDR1 SEHNR, CDR2 FQNEAQ (reference sequence). V dropped 5 bases and J dropped 4 bases, with 11 bases sitting between them. The CDR3 sequence is 13 residues long. CDR3 nucleotides: TGTGCCAGCAGCAAACAGGAAGTCTATGGCTACACCTTC. Its translation: CASSKQEVYGYTF. Full variable domain (missing parts from reference TRBV7-9 and TRBJ1-2): DTGVSQNPRHKITKRGQNVTFRCDPISEHNRLYWYRQTLGQGPEFLTYFQNEAQLEKSRLLSDRFSAERPKGSFSTLEIQRTEQGDSAMYLCASSKQEVYGYTFGSGTRLTVV.

The chain combines TRBV24-1 with TRBJ1-2, with D hard to call. V shed 5 bases and J shed 6 bases, with 9 bases lying between them. The CDR3 totals 12 residues. Germline V gives CDR1 KGHDR, CDR2 SFDVKD. The CDR3 spells CATSGSGDGYTF. The CDR3 DNA follows: TGTGCCACCAGTGGGAGTGGGGATGGCTACACCTTC.

This clonotype appeared a few times. The chain recombines TRBV5-1 with TRBJ2-1; 8 bases agree with TRBD1. The germline V gene encodes CDR1 SGHRS and CDR2 YFSETQ. After removal of 2 bases from V and 9 bases from J, the junction contained 4 bases not matched to a gene. The CDR3 sequence is 13 residues long. DNA of the CDR3: TGCGCCAGCAGCTTACGACAGGGGACTGAGCAGTTCTTC. Translated: CASSLRQGTEQFF. The variable domain in full, completed from reference TRBV5-1 and TRBJ2-1, reads KAGVTQTPRYLIKTRGQQVTLSCSPISGHRSVSWYQQTPGQGLQFLFEYFSETQRNKGNFPGRFSGRQFSNSRSEMNVSTLELGDSALYLCASSLRQGTEQFFGPGTRLTVL.

This rearrangement joins TRBV12-3 or TRBV12-4 to TRBJ2-1; D gene ambiguous. This CDR3 has 15 amino acids. Deletions cut 3 bases from V and 6 bases from J, with 15 bases between. The CDR3 sequence is CASSFPFGPTNEQFF. CDR3 DNA: TGTGCCAGCAGTTTCCCTTTTGGACCGACCAATGAGCAGTTCTTC.

The chain joins TRBV29-1 to TRBJ1-2; TRBD1 aligns across 8 bases. Germline CDR1 is SQVTM and CDR2 is ANQGSEA. V lost 7 bases and J lost 6; bases outside the gene matches: 16. This CDR3 region has 15 residues. As DNA, the CDR3 is TGCAGCGCCGGCGGGGACAACAGGGGGGGGGATGGCTACACCTTC. Translating gives CSAGGDNRGGDGYTF.

Only one count was recorded for this clonotype. The V call is TRBV5-5, the J call TRBJ2-7; D unresolved. The germline V gene encodes CDR1 SGHKS and CDR2 YYEKEE (reference sequence). V lost 2 bases to trimming and J lost 0 bases, with 6 bases between them. The length of the CDR3 is 13 residues. The CDR3 protein is CASSFFPSYEQYF. In nucleotides, the CDR3 is TGTGCCAGCAGCTTTTTTCCCTCCTACGAGCAGTACTTC.

This chain uses TRBV4-2 with TRBJ2-1; D may correspond to TRBD1 or TRBD2 (5 bases each). CDR1 and CDR2 from the germline V gene are LGHNA and YNFKEQ. The length of the CDR3 is 16 residues. Trimming cost V 4 bases and J 0 bases, with 13 bases left between them. The CDR3 reads CASSPWGPSSYNEQFF. CDR3 nucleotides: TGTGCCAGCAGCCCCTGGGGACCGAGCTCCTACAATGAGCAGTTCTTC.

The rearrangement joins TRBV6-5 to TRBJ2-3; 7 bases match TRBD1. V dropped 6 bases and J dropped 4; count of bases not matched to a gene: 10. This CDR3 has 15 residues. The germline V gene has CDR1 MNHEY and CDR2 SVGAGI. CDR3 bases: TGTGCCAGCAGCCCCGGGGACAGCAGCGCAGATACGCAGTATTTT. It codes for CASSPGDSSADTQYF.

V usage is TRBV6-4 and J usage is TRBJ1-2, with D hard to call. This CDR3 region has 14 residues. The V end was cut by 0 bases, the J end by 2 bases, with 7 bases between. The V gene's germline CDR1 is MRHNA and CDR2 SNTAGT. Here the CDR3 reads CASSDSYGNYGYTF. In DNA form, the CDR3 reads TGTGCCAGCAGTGACTCGTACGGCAACTATGGCTACACCTTC.

The chain links TRBV7-9 to TRBJ2-5; D might be TRBD2 (5 bases). CDR1 SEHNR and CDR2 FQNEAQ come from the germline V gene (reference sequence). There are 14 residues in the CDR3. With 1 base removed from V and 5 bases from J, the gap between germline ends came to 11 bases. DNA for the CDR3: TGTGCCAGCAGCTTAGTCGGGGAGACCGAGACCCAGTACTTC. Translation: CASSLVGETETQYF.

The chain combines TRBV19 with TRBJ2-1, with D possibly matching TRBD2 (6 bases). V lost 5 bases, J lost 9 bases, and 11 bases lay in between. This CDR3 is 12 amino acids long. The germline V gene has CDR1 LNHDA and CDR2 SQIVND (reference sequence). CDR3 sequence: CASSLIGGEQFF. DNA for the CDR3: TGTGCCAGTAGTCTGATCGGGGGTGAGCAGTTCTTC.

The chain couples TRBV27 to TRBJ2-7; D not resolved. The CDR3 runs 13 residues. Germline assignment: CDR1 MNHEY and CDR2 SMNVEV (reference sequence). Between the trimmed V and J ends, which lost 0 bases and 2 bases, there was a span of 5 bases. CDR3 DNA sequence: TGTGCCAGCAGTTTATCATTGCCCTACGAGCAGTACTTC. Translated: CASSLSLPYEQYF.